The clone carrying this T cell receptor beta chain was counted between two and nine times. The V gene lost 0 bases and the J gene lost 2 bases, with 11 bases spanning the gap. The CDR3 runs to 15 residues. Germline assignment: CDR1 DFQATT and CDR2 SNEGSKA (reference sequence). Time point indicated: persistent/refractory GD, antithyroid drugs over 5 years with positive TRAb. There was RNA extracted from PBMCs, and the TCR library was made from it. This record comes from a study of regulatory T cells in long-lasting Graves disease. TCR beta libraries were built with iRepertoire HTBI primers and Arm-PCR of CDR3 regions. TCRdb analysed the multiplex PCR reads with MiXCR anew, one entry per CDR3 protein. Altogether a few hundred thousand distinct CDR3 sequences are present, 20% to 25% being singletons, with the ten largest covering roughly 26%.

This TCR came from a female donor with Graves disease. The chain uses TRBV20-1 and TRBJ1-3; D possibly corresponds to TRBD1 (5 bases). The sample consisted of peripheral blood mononuclear cells (PBMCs), taken when the disease was refractory, from a patient treated with antithyroid drugs. The CDR3 DNA is TGCAGTGCTAGAGATGGTAGGGACCCTGGAAACACCATATATTTT. Translating gives CSARDGRDPGNTIYF.